The clone carrying this T cell receptor beta chain is a singleton in its sample. The sample belongs to a study of blood T cell repertoires in COVID-19. Here immunoSEQ multiplex PCR was the method, and the copy in TCRdb shows in-frame clones only, minus some. The sample yields about 400,000 clones, 80% to 90% seen once. From germline, CDR1 is SQVTM and CDR2 ANQGSEA. The CDR3 totals 12 residues. The source of this sequence is a woman aged 30 to 39 with active or convalescent COVID-19. The rearrangement joins TRBV29-1 to TRBJ1-1; D not certain. Sequencing was done on a sample of peripheral blood. The CDR3 nucleotides read TGCAGTATTAGACCGGGGAACACTGAAGCTTTCTTT. It encodes CSIRPGNTEAFF.